This T cell receptor (beta chain) was observed in a study of CD4+ T cells in melanoma. Overall study results and limits: CD8+ T cell, macrophage and B cell function reportedly correlated with neoantigen-specific CD4+ T cells.

TCRdb keeps only in-frame clones here, not all; method: immunoSEQ multiplex PCR. Of about 120,000 clones in the sample, 92% were seen once. With respect to this clone: Antigen: not known.

This CDR3 is built from 15 residues. Trimming stripped 4 bases from V and 1 base from J, with 13 bases between. Germline-derived CDR1 and CDR2 are SGHRS and YFSETQ. This receptor was obtained from a human donor with melanoma. Source material: peripheral blood. J is TRBJ2-3 and V is TRBV5-1; perhaps TRBD1 as D (5 bases). CDR3 sequence reads: CASSGARPGTDTQYF. As DNA, the CDR3 is TGCGCCAGCAGCGGGGCCCGGCCGGGCACAGATACGCAGTATTTT.